This T cell receptor (beta chain) was recovered during a study of regulatory T cells in long-lasting Graves disease. The ends were cut back, 1 base at V and 3 bases at J, with 10 bases in the middle. Germline loops: CDR1 SQVTM, CDR2 ANQGSEA. The CDR3 covers 13 residues. Noted time point: newly diagnosed GD, antithyroid drugs for less than 3 months. The TCR library was made from RNA that had been extracted from PBMCs in TRIzol. This clonotype occurred a few times. Relying on iRepertoire HTBI primers and Arm-PCR of CDR3 regions, the team built TCR beta libraries. TCRdb recomputed calls from the multiplex PCR reads with MiXCR, one row per CDR3 protein. The sample has under 450,000 distinct CDR3 sequences, under 20% seen once. These records were also assigned to another study, of T cells in Graves' hyperthyroidism and ophthalmopathy. From that report: Initially, a first-round RT-PCR of the TCR CDR3 employed the HTBI primer set.

The rearrangement uses TRBV29-1 and TRBJ2-7, with D tentatively TRBD1 or TRBD2 (6 bases each). The sequencing here drew on peripheral blood mononuclear cells (PBMCs), taken at new diagnosis, from a patient treated with antithyroid drugs. The TCR was taken from a woman aged 18-29 years with Graves disease. CDR3 protein: CSVEGGAHYEQYF. The CDR3, as DNA: TGCAGCGTTGAAGGGGGGGCACACTACGAGCAGTACTTC.